This TCR beta chain was sequenced in a study of graft-versus-host responses after intestinal transplantation (dated by TCRdb to about 2021). Background for the entire study: Multivisceral, liver-intestinal, or isolated intestinal transplants were received by the recipients. Bulk TCR-beta CDR3 sequencing was used to track graft-versus-host and host-versus-graft alloreactive T cell clones in the graft, circulation and bone marrow after intestinal transplantation. To identify alloreactive clones, pre-transplant mixed lymphocyte reaction products were sequenced and compared with unstimulated pre-transplant donor and recipient T cells. Rather than being sequenced by the commercial service, samples from a few later patients were sequenced in-house on an Illumina MiSeq and processed with MiXCR. Anti-thymocyte globulin induction was given to all recipients, followed by maintenance tacrolimus and steroids for 2 to 4 years. A peak of at least 4% donor T cells among recipient peripheral blood mononuclear cells was the definition used for donor T cell macrochimerism. The cohort enrolled some 23 intestinal transplant recipients, one of whom was a retransplant, and a few patients without pretransplant specimens were excluded. The paper's findings and limits, for the study overall: Early after transplant, peak levels of circulating GvH clones were found to be associated with declines in HvG clones. GvH clones were detected in recipient bone marrow, and some appeared earlier in ileal mucosa or blood, consistent with an intestinal mucosal origin. Conclusions were limited by the relatively low number and heterogeneity of intestinal transplant patients. In the allografts of patients with donor T cell macrochimerism, GvH to HvG T cell clonal ratios were high.

The intended sense of this specimen's time point label: cells obtained before transplantation from donor or recipient. CD3+CD4+ and CD3+CD8+ populations were FACS-sorted from unstimulated pre-transplant donor and recipient cells taken from spleen or lymph nodes. On this clone itself: Its antigen is unknown. No base quality values were provided; no much bigger clone lies one nucleotide off.

Receptor amplification or capture employed the immunoSEQ multiplex PCR assay. In most patients, genomic DNA was isolated using the Qiagen DNeasy Blood and Tissue Kit and sent frozen to Adaptive Biotechnologies for TCR sequencing. For most patients, high-throughput TCR-beta CDR3 sequencing of genomic DNA was performed by Adaptive Biotechnologies. On the authors' methods: TCR sequencing data for around 19 patients were retrieved from Adaptive's ImmunoSEQ software; three other patients were processed with MiXCR and VDJtools. CD4 versus CD8 sorting errors were corrected by removing sequences found in both subsets at a frequency ratio below 5:1. CDR3 nucleotide sequences shared between donor and recipient were removed because the origin of such sequences could not be assigned. To be classed as alloreactive, a clone needed at least 2-fold expansion over unstimulated cells and a minimum CFSE-low frequency of 0.002% (template counts) or 0.001% (read counts). A clone was considered mappable if detected in the sequenced pre-transplant spleen, lymph node, or MLR CFSE-low populations of the donor or recipient. The cumulative frequency of alloreactive clones was calculated as a percentage of all sequences, weighted by copy number. TCRdb's version of the immuneACCESS table is confined to in-frame rearrangements and falls short of the full clone set. An unresolved V gene accounts for under half of the shortfall where checked; the remainder is of unknown origin. For V, J and clone size, that table is used; D and trimming come from the DNA. This sample lists some 120,000 clones; 75% to 95% were detected once. The top ten hold more than 0.15% of the sample.

The TCR comes from a human donor who received an intestinal transplant. The source material was unstimulated CD4+ T cells sorted from spleen or lymph node cells, sampled before intestinal transplant.

Here is the DNA: TGCAGTGCTGGGACCGGGGGCGAGCAGTACTTC. Translated, this gives CSAGTGGEQYF. The chain is assembled from TRBV20-1 and TRBJ2-7; perhaps TRBD2 is the D gene, with 6 bases matching. V gives up 5 bases and J gives up 6 bases, and the segment between their germline ends measures 11 bases. From the germline V gene (reference sequence), CDR1 is DFQATT and CDR2 is SNEGSKA. Reading from cysteine to phenylalanine, the CDR3 counts 11 amino acids. Of the read, only the CDR3 DNA is kept; its 33 bases are in frame from base 1.